This T cell receptor beta chain was captured in a study of post-analysis software for immune sequencing data. On the study more broadly: Disease trajectories encompassed relapsing-remitting, secondary progressive and progressive-relapsing multiple sclerosis.

This clonotype appeared a few times. Its antigen is not known. The library was made from cDNA and included unique molecular identifiers. Out of roughly 0.85 to 10 million T cells, some 480,000 cDNA molecules were generated. TCRdb processed the PCR reads anew with MiXCR; each CDR3 protein has one entry. The table includes hundreds of thousands of distinct CDR3 sequences, under 55% detected once. V dropped 0 bases and J dropped 9 bases, with 20 bases sitting between them. CDR1 and CDR2 (germline): SQVTM, ANQGSEA. The CDR3 contains 15 residues. Study-level findings and limits: Strong co-clustering by F measure was evident for samples that had been prepared in the same batch. Controls significantly exceeded multiple sclerosis patients in normalized Chao1 diversity. Elevated frequency relative to controls characterized four or five TRBV segments in patients, TRBV5-6, TRBV5-1 and TRBV20-1 among them.

The chain uses TRBV29-1 and TRBJ1-2; no clear D gene. This receptor was taken from a girl aged 10 to 17 with multiple sclerosis. Specimen: blood. CDR3 in DNA: TGCAGCGTTGAAGACGGAGGCAGTAAGTCTTATCGCTACACCTTC. It codes for CSVEDGGSKSYRYTF.